This T cell receptor beta chain was retrieved from a study of blood T cell repertoires in COVID-19. Trimming at V came to 1 base and at J to 3 bases, leaving 6 bases not matched to a gene. Germline-derived CDR1 and CDR2 are GTSNPN and SVGIG (reference sequence). There are 14 residues in the CDR3. Profiling relied on immunoSEQ multiplex PCR, and the TCRdb table lists in-frame clones only, not all of them. The data contain 250,000 to 350,000 clones, around 83% of them singletons. This receptor was obtained from a woman aged 45-65 years with acute or convalescent COVID-19. Specimen: peripheral blood. The V gene is TRBV30, the J gene TRBJ2-7; 7 bases match TRBD1. As DNA, the CDR3 is TGTGCCTGGAGTGGGGACAGTTGGGACTACGAGCAGTACTTC. It is translated as CAWSGDSWDYEQYF. The variable domain in full, with the rest retrieved from reference TRBV30 and TRBJ2-7, is SQTIHQWPATLVQPVGSPLSLECTVEGTSNPNLYWYRQAAGRGLQLLFYSVGIGQISSEVPQNLSASRPQDRQFILSSKKLLLSDSGFYLCAWSGDSWDYEQYFGPGTRLTVT.